This TCR beta chain was profiled in a study of blood T cell repertoires in COVID-19. TCRdb's copy holds only in-frame clones and misses some; the assay was immunoSEQ multiplex PCR. The data contain about 240,000 clones, around 89% of them singletons. Trimming cost V 7 bases and J 1 base, with 16 bases left between them. CDR3 length equals 15 residues. Germline V CDR1 and CDR2: LNHNV, YYDKDF (reference sequence). The receptor comes from a woman aged 25 to 39 who had recovered from COVID-19. Specimen: PBMCs or T cells enriched from blood (not recorded which). The rearrangement joins TRBV15 to TRBJ1-1, with D possibly being TRBD1 (5 bases). The CDR3 bases are TGTGCCACCAACACGGGACTTCTTGAGAACACTGAAGCTTTCTTT. Its translation: CATNTGLLENTEAFF.